The T cell receptor (beta chain) described here comes from a study of identical twins. TCRdb re-called the 5' RACE reads with MiXCR, one entry per CDR3 protein. Here the sample spans about 520,000 distinct CDR3 sequences, around 20% being singletons. These data are also associated with another study on T cells expressing NK-cell markers.

This clonotype was obtained from a woman younger than 35 in good health. The sequenced sample was CD4+ T cells sorted from blood.

In nucleotides, the CDR3 is TGTGCCACCAGTGATTTCCCCCTCTCGGATACGCAGTATTTT. Its translation is CATSDFPLSDTQYF. This sequence joins TRBV24-1 and TRBJ2-3; D is unclear. Trimming stripped 1 base from V and 6 bases from J, with 10 bases between. The germline V gene has CDR1 KGHDR and CDR2 SFDVKD. The length of the CDR3 is 14 residues.